The source of this T cell receptor beta chain is a study of T-cell reconstitution after alpha-beta-depleted transplantation in children. Regarding the study as a whole: As was reported, about two months after transplant, alpha-beta T cells came from several hundred expanded graft clones. Where some patients showed high TCRbeta diversity at day 60, it came from recipient T cells and thymic progenitors that had survived. Once a year had passed after transplant, T-cell counts and diversity came mostly from newly produced T cells.

There are many counts of this clonotype. Antigen unknown. Preparation of the TCRbeta library used unique molecular identifiers. In TCRdb, the PCR reads were re-called with MiXCR into one record per CDR3 protein. The table lists fewer than 700,000 distinct CDR3 sequences, approximately 13% of them singletons, with 2% to 2.5% in the top ten. Trimming stripped 6 bases from V and 1 base from J, with 14 bases between. CDR1 is DFQATT and CDR2 is SNEGSKA in the germline V gene (reference sequence). CDR3 length equals 14 residues. This clonotype originated in a male patient between 10 and 17 years old who had a stem cell transplant for acute myeloid leukemia, so the T cells may come from the graft donor. This chain uses TRBV20-1 with TRBJ2-3; D gene unclear. The starting material was PBMCs, mostly from graft donor cells, obtained 360 days after TCRalphabeta/CD19-depleted stem cell transplant. Here the CDR3 DNA reads TGCAGTGCCCGCCCGAAGACACGCACAGATACGCAGTATTTT. It encodes CSARPKTRTDTQYF.